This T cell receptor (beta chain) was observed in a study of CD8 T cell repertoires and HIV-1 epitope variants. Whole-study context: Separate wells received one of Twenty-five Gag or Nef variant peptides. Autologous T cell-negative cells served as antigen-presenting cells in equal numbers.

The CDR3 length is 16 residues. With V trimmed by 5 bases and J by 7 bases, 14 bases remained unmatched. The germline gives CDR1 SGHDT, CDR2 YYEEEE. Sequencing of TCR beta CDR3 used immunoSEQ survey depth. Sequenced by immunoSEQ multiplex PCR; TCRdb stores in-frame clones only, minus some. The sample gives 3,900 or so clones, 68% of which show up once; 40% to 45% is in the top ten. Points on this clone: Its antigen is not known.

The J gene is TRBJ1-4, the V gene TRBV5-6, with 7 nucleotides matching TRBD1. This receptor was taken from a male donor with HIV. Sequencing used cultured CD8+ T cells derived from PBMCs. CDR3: CASRRQGGVGSEKLFF. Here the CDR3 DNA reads TGTGCCAGCAGACGACAGGGAGGGGTAGGGAGTGAAAAACTGTTTTTT. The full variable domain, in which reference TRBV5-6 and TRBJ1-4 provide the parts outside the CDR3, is DAGVTQSPTHLIKTRGQQVTLRCSPKSGHDTVSWYQQALGQGPQFIFQYYEEEERQRGNFPDRFSGHQFPNYSSELNVNALLLGDSALYLCASRRQGGVGSEKLFFGSGTQLSVL.